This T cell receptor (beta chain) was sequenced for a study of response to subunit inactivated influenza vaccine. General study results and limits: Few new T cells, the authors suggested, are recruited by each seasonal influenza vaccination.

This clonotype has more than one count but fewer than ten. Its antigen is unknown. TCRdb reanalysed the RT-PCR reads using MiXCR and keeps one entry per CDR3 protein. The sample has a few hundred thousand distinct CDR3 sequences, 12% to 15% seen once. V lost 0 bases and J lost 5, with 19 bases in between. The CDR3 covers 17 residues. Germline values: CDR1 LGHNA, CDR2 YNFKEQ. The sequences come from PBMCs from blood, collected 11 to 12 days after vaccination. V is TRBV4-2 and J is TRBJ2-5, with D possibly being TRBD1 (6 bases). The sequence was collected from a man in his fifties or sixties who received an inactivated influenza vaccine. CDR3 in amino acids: CASSQEPSGQRGETQYF. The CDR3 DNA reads TGTGCCAGCAGCCAAGAGCCGAGCGGACAAAGGGGGGAGACCCAGTACTTC.